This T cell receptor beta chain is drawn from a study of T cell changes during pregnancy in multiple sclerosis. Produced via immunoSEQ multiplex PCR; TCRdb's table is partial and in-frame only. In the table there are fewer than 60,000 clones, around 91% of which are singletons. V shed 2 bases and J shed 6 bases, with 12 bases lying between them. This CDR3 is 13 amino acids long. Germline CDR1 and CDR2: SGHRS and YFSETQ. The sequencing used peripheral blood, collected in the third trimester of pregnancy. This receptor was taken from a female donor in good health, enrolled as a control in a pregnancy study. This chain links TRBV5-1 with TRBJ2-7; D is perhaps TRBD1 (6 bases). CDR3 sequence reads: CASSLTGLTEQYF. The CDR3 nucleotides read TGCGCCAGCAGCTTAACAGGGTTGACCGAGCAGTACTTC. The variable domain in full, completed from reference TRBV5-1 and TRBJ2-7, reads KAGVTQTPRYLIKTRGQQVTLSCSPISGHRSVSWYQQTPGQGLQFLFEYFSETQRNKGNFPGRFSGRQFSNSRSEMNVSTLELGDSALYLCASSLTGLTEQYFGPGTRLTVT.